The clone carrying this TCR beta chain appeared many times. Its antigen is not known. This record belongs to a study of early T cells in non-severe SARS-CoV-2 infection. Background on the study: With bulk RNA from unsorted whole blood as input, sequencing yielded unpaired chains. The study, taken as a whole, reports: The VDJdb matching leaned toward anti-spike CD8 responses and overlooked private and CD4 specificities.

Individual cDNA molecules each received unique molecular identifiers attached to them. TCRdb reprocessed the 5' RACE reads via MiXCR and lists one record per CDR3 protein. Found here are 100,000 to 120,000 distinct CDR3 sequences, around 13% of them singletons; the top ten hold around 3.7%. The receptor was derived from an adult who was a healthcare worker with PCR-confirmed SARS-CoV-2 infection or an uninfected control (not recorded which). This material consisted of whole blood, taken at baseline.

DNA of the CDR3: TGTGCCAGCAGTCGGGGCACAGATACGCAGTATTTT. It translates to CASSRGTDTQYF. The rearrangement links TRBV25-1 to TRBJ2-3; unclear D gene. The CDR3 has 12 residues. The V end was cut by 5 bases, the J end by 1 base, with 4 bases between. Germline loops: CDR1 MGHDK, CDR2 SYGVNS.